These T cell receptor beta chains were read from a single sample in a study of regulatory T cells in long-lasting Graves disease. Using its own MiXCR run on the multiplex PCR reads, TCRdb lists one record per CDR3 protein. This table holds 500,000 to 700,000 distinct CDR3 sequences, approximately 15% found once. This sample also belongs to another study, concerning T cells in Graves' hyperthyroidism and ophthalmopathy.

This material consisted of peripheral blood mononuclear cells (PBMCs), taken at new diagnosis, from a patient treated with antithyroid drugs. The receptors were sampled from a woman aged 25 to 45 with Graves disease. CDR3s include the opening cysteine and the closing phenylalanine or tryptophan. A D gene is named only where the DNA matches it firmly. Clone size is not always given. Where it is, it says once, few, many or a class for expanded clones.

d_call	cdr3_length	clone_size	v_call	j_call	cdr3_nt	cdr3_aa
NA	12	few	TRBV10-3	TRBJ2-7	TGTGCCATCAGGGAAGGGATTAACGAGCAGTACTTC	CAIREGINEQYF
NA	15	few	TRBV19	TRBJ2-4	TGTGCCAGTAGTATAAGTTCACACGGAAAAAACATTCAGTACTTC	CASSISSHGKNIQYF
NA	16	few	TRBV3-1	TRBJ2-3	TGTGCCAGCAGCCAAGGGGCCGCCGGAGAGACAGATACGCAGTATTTT	CASSQGAAGETDTQYF
NA	14	NA	TRBV15	TRBJ2-1	TGTGCCACCAGCCTTGGGCTAGCGATGGATGAGCAGTTCTTC	CATSLGLAMDEQFF
TRBD2	13	many	TRBV11-1	TRBJ2-7	TGTGCCAGCAGCTTAGGTGGCCTAGCGGGAGCTAACTTC	CASSLGGLAGANF
TRBD1	14	many	TRBV6-1	TRBJ2-1	TGTGCCAGCAGTACCCGGACAGGGAATAAAGAGCAGTTCTTC	CASSTRTGNKEQFF
NA	17	many	TRBV2	TRBJ2-7	TGTGCCACGTGGGGATTTAACAGGGGGCTTAGCGGGAGCGAGCAGTACTTC	CATWGFNRGLSGSEQYF
NA	11	many	TRBV2	TRBJ1-2	TGTGCCAGCAGTGTGATCTATGGCTACACCTTC	CASSVIYGYTF
NA	15	few	TRBV28	TRBJ1-6	TGTGCCAGCAGGCACCGTGAGACATATAATTCACCCCTCCACTTT	CASRHRETYNSPLHF
TRBD2	19	NA	TRBV7-8	TRBJ2-1	TGTGCCAGCAGCCCCGGACGATTCAAGACTAGCGCCCGCTGGGATGAGCAGTTCTTC	CASSPGRFKTSARWDEQFF
NA	14	few	TRBV4-2	TRBJ1-2	TGTGCCAGCAGCCAGAGATCCGCAACCTCTGGCTACACCTTC	CASSQRSATSGYTF
NA	18	NA	TRBV7-9	TRBJ1-6	TGTGCCAGCAGTCCTACTCCGAGCGTCAGCTCCTATAATTCACCCCTCCACTTT	CASSPTPSVSSYNSPLHF
NA	15	many	TRBV7-2	TRBJ2-2	TGTGCCAGCAGCTTGTCGGTATTTATCACCGGGGAGCTGTTTTTT	CASSLSVFITGELFF
NA	13	few	TRBV27	TRBJ2-1	TGTGCCAGCAGTTACAGGTCCCACAATGAGCAGTTCTTC	CASSYRSHNEQFF
NA	13	few	TRBV18	TRBJ2-5	TGTGCCAGCTCACCAGTCGGCCTAGAGACCCAGTACTTC	CASSPVGLETQYF
NA	17	NA	TRBV24-1	TRBJ1-1	TGTGCCACCAGTTATTTGCTCGTCGAGCGGCGGAGCGCTGAAGCTTTCTTT	CATSYLLVERRSAEAFF
NA	16	many	TRBV11-2	TRBJ2-1	TGTGCCAGCAGCTTAAACCGGGACTCTTTCTACAATGAGCAGTTCTTC	CASSLNRDSFYNEQFF
NA	15	NA	TRBV5-1	TRBJ1-5	TGCGCCAGCAGCTTCAGGGTCCATAGCAATCAGCCCCAGCATTTT	CASSFRVHSNQPQHF
NA	15	many	TRBV7-9	TRBJ2-4	TGTGCCAGCAGCGAAAACCGGGAGCCAAAAAACATTCAGTACTTC	CASSENREPKNIQYF
NA	16	few	TRBV19	TRBJ2-6	TGTGCCAGTACCTTTCGGTTTGGTGGTGGGGCCAACGTCCTGACTTTC	CASTFRFGGGANVLTF
TRBD1	17	many	TRBV9	TRBJ1-2	TGTGCCAGCAGCGCCATGATGCTGGGACAGGGGAACTATGGCTACACCTTC	CASSAMMLGQGNYGYTF
NA	15	many	TRBV7-2	TRBJ2-7	TGTGCCAGCAGCTTAGCGCAGACGGAGGCCTACGAGCAGTACTTC	CASSLAQTEAYEQYF
NA	12	many	TRBV2	TRBJ2-5	TGTGCCAGCAGTCGCCGGTCGGAGACCCAGTACTTC	CASSRRSETQYF
NA	15	NA	TRBV20-1	TRBJ2-1	TGCAGTGCTAGTAGCGCGACAGTAGCCTACAATGAGCAGTTCTTC	CSASSATVAYNEQFF
NA	10	many	TRBV6-1	TRBJ2-5	TGTGCCAGCGGATGGGAGACCCAGTACTTC	CASGWETQYF
TRBD2	15	NA	TRBV5-1	TRBJ2-5	TGCGCCAGCACTGGGATAGCGGGACTACAAGAGACCCAGTACTTC	CASTGIAGLQETQYF
NA	15	NA	TRBV18	TRBJ2-5	TGTGCCAACTCACCACGAGGGAGCGGCCAAGAGACCCAGTACTTC	CANSPRGSGQETQYF
TRBD2	16	NA	TRBV5-6	TRBJ2-1	TGTGCCAGCAGCTCCCCCCTAGCGGGAGTCTACAATGAGCAGTTCTTC	CASSSPLAGVYNEQFF
NA	16	many	TRBV11-2	TRBJ2-1	TGTGCCAGCAGTACCTGGTGGCTCGGATCCTACAATGAGCAGTTCTTC	CASSTWWLGSYNEQFF
NA	15	NA	TRBV28	TRBJ2-7	TGTGCCAGCAGTTTATTGAGTAAGGGGAACCACGAGCAGTACTTC	CASSLLSKGNHEQYF
NA	13	many	TRBV24-1	TRBJ1-1	TGTGCCACCACCACTACGGTGGGGACTGAAGCTTTCTTT	CATTTTVGTEAFF
NA	15	NA	TRBV6-1	TRBJ1-5	TGTGCCAGCAGTGACAGGACGGGTGGCAGTCAGCCCCAGCATTTT	CASSDRTGGSQPQHF
TRBD1	15	NA	TRBV20-1	TRBJ1-2	TGCAGTGCTAAAAATCCGGGACAGGTTTTCTATGGCTGCACCTTC	CSAKNPGQVFYGCTF
TRBD2	16	many	TRBV28	TRBJ2-5	TGTGCCAGCACTCAAGCGGGAGGAGGGGCCCAAGAGACCCAGTACTTC	CASTQAGGGAQETQYF
TRBD1	13	NA	TRBV28	TRBJ2-1	TGTGCCAGCAGTTACAGGGGTGCAATTGAGCAGTTCTTC	CASSYRGAIEQFF
TRBD1	17	many	TRBV28	TRBJ2-6	TGTGCCAGCGATCCGGGACAGGGTATCTCTGGGGCCAACGTCCTGACTTTC	CASDPGQGISGANVLTF
TRBD1	12	many	TRBV3-1	TRBJ1-1	TGTGCCAGCAGTCCAGGGGGGGATTTGGCTTTCTTT	CASSPGGDLAFF
NA	15	many	TRBV28	TRBJ2-7	TGTGCCAGCAGTTCCCGGCGTTGGCCGTCCTACGAGCAGTACTTC	CASSSRRWPSYEQYF
TRBD1	16	few	TRBV12-3/TRBV12-4	TRBJ2-4	TGTGCCAGCAGTCGGGACAGGGTGGGGGCCAAAAACATTCAGTACTTC	CASSRDRVGAKNIQYF
TRBD1	16	NA	TRBV5-1	TRBJ1-1	TGCGCCAGCAGCCCGGGGGAGGGAGGGGGCTTTACTGAAGCTTTCTTT	CASSPGEGGGFTEAFF
TRBD1	15	many	TRBV6-2/TRBV6-3	TRBJ2-6	TGTGCCACCCGGACAGGGGGCTCTGGGGCCAACGTCCTGACTTTC	CATRTGGSGANVLTF
NA	14	NA	TRBV5-1	TRBJ1-1	TGCGCCAGCAATGATCAGGGGACGAACACTGAAGCTTTCTTT	CASNDQGTNTEAFF
NA	14	many	TRBV18	TRBJ1-5	TGTGCCAGCTCACTTGGGACGGCACTCCAGCCCCAGCATTTT	CASSLGTALQPQHF
NA	13	NA	TRBV24-1	TRBJ1-2	TGTGCCACCAGTGAGGGGGGGCACTATGGCTACACCTTC	CATSEGGHYGYTF
NA	13	NA	TRBV7-2	TRBJ1-2	TGTGCCAGCAGCCTAATGTCCATTTATGGCTACACCTTC	CASSLMSIYGYTF
NA	14	NA	TRBV10-1	TRBJ1-1	TGCGCCAGCAGTGATGACGGGACCAACACTGAAGCTTTCTTT	CASSDDGTNTEAFF
TRBD1	16	NA	TRBV27	TRBJ2-3	TGTGCCAGCAGTTCTGGCGGGACAGGCTACACAGATACGCAGTATTTT	CASSSGGTGYTDTQYF
NA	16	NA	TRBV6-1	TRBJ1-1	TGTGCCAGCAGTGAAAGGGGTGGAATCGGGTGGACTGAAGCTTTCTTT	CASSERGGIGWTEAFF
NA	16	many	TRBV7-9	TRBJ1-6	TGTGCCAGCAGCTTACCTTCCGGAGAAATGGGTTCACCCCTCCACTTT	CASSLPSGEMGSPLHF
NA	13	many	TRBV24-1	TRBJ2-5	TGTGCCACCAGTGAAAACAAGGACTCGGCCCAGTACTTC	CATSENKDSAQYF
NA	17	NA	TRBV7-9	TRBJ2-7	TGTGCCAGCAGCTGGGGAGCATTCGTTAGCGGTAACCACGAGCAGTACTTC	CASSWGAFVSGNHEQYF
NA	12	many	TRBV7-9	TRBJ2-1	TGTGCCAGCAGCTTAGGGGTCAATGAGCAGTTCTTC	CASSLGVNEQFF
NA	14	many	TRBV2	TRBJ2-1	TGTGCCAGCAGTGTCGGAGCCCCCAGTAATGAGGGGAGGTTC	CASSVGAPSNEGRF
TRBD2	14	NA	TRBV12-3/TRBV12-4	TRBJ2-7	TGTGCCAGCACCCGTAGCGGGCGCTCCTACGAGCAGTACTTC	CASTRSGRSYEQYF
NA	15	few	TRBV5-1	TRBJ2-5	TGCGCCAGCAACTACGCCATTTACAGGCAAGAGACCCAGTACTTC	CASNYAIYRQETQYF